This T cell receptor (beta chain) was recorded in a study of PD-1 blockade in classical Hodgkin lymphoma. General observations from the study: Diminished baseline TCR diversity has been reported in newly diagnosed patients relative to healthy donors.

As concerns this clone: Antigen specificity is unknown.

Clones were read by immunoSEQ multiplex PCR, and TCRdb kept only the in-frame ones, dropping some. The sample shows under 80,000 clones, about 94% of them seen only once. Germline-derived CDR1 and CDR2 are SGHTA and FQGNSA. Deletions cut 5 bases from V and 3 bases from J, with 17 bases between. This CDR3 is built from 15 residues. Specified time point: newly diagnosed, previously untreated cHL patient sample. The clonotype originates from a human donor with classical Hodgkin lymphoma. The source material was peripheral blood mononuclear cells (PBMCs). The V call is TRBV7-2, the J call TRBJ2-7; D may be TRBD2 (6 bases). The CDR3 DNA follows: TGTGCCAGCAGCCCTCTCCCGAGCGGGCTCTACGAGCAGTACTTC. It yields the protein CASSPLPSGLYEQYF.